What follows are 9 T cell receptor beta chains derived from one specimen sequenced in a study of T cell repertoires in cytomegalovirus infection. TCRdb re-analysed the reads in MiXCR, keeping a single row per CDR3 protein. The sample gives approximately 500,000 distinct CDR3 sequences, less than 30% of which show up once; about 13% is in the top ten. Sample: PBMCs. The receptors come from a human donor in good health (CMV status not recorded). Some clones in this sample may be carry-over from other donors' samples.

This chain connects TRBV12-3 or TRBV12-4 to TRBJ2-3, with D perhaps matching TRBD2 (6 bases). The CDR3 runs 15 residues. V was shortened by 6 bases and J by 5 bases, with 18 bases between the two germline ends. DNA for the CDR3: TGTGCCAGCAGCTTGCTAGGAGGGCAGGGAGATACGCAGTATTTT. Translation: CASSLLGGQGDTQYF.

The chain combines TRBV6-6 with TRBJ2-7; D call uncertain. Trimming removed 0 bases at V and 2 bases at J, with 5 bases between. The CDR3 runs 13 residues. Per germline, CDR1 MNHNY and CDR2 SVGAGI (reference sequence). CDR3: CASSYSPTYEQYF. DNA for the CDR3: TGTGCCAGCAGTTACTCCCCCACCTACGAGCAGTACTTC.

A word on this clonotype: This could be a read error, since a much larger clone is one nucleotide away. V usage is TRBV7-2 and J usage is TRBJ2-2; TRBD1 might be the D (6 bases). Germline lookup yields CDR1 SGHTA and CDR2 FQGNSA. This CDR3 region has 14 residues. The CDR3 bases are TGTGCCAGCAGTAAAACGCTGAACGTAGGGGGGCTGTTTTTT. Its protein product is CASSKTLNVGGLFF.

This clonotype came up many times. The genes are TRBV7-8 and TRBJ2-1, with a tentative D call TRBD2 (6 bases). Germline-derived CDR1 and CDR2 are SGHVS and FQNEAQ. Trimming shortened V by 5 bases and J by 7 bases, and 21 bases separated the two germline ends. The CDR3 covers 16 residues. In DNA form, the CDR3 reads TGTGCCAGCAGCGAGCTCCTTGGACTATTCGGGAATGAGCAGTTCTTC. This encodes CASSELLGLFGNEQFF.

This CDR3 reads CSAPGEKNEKLFF. Here the CDR3 DNA reads TGCAGTGCCCCAGGGGAGAAAAATGAAAAACTGTTTTTT. The chain combines TRBV20-1 with TRBJ1-4, with D tentatively TRBD1 (6 bases). Trimming shortened V by 6 bases and J by 5 bases, and 13 bases separated the two germline ends. The CDR3 covers 13 residues. Looked up from germline, CDR1 is DFQATT and CDR2 is SNEGSKA (reference sequence).

The V gene is TRBV5-6, the J gene TRBJ2-3; 13 bases agree with TRBD2. The CDR3 is 16 amino acids. After removal of 3 bases from V and 3 bases from J, the junction contained 4 bases not matched to a gene. Germline-derived CDR1 and CDR2 are SGHDT and YYEEEE. The CDR3 nucleotides read TGTGCCAGCAGCTCTGCGGGACTAGCGGGAACAGATACGCAGTATTTT. This translates into CASSSAGLAGTDTQYF.

In DNA, the CDR3 is TGTGCCAGCAGCCGCGCAGGTGGGACGGGTGGAAACACCATATATTTT. It translates to CASSRAGGTGGNTIYF. The chain has TRBV7-9 and TRBJ1-3; perhaps TRBD1 as D (5 bases). The CDR3 covers 16 residues. Germline V gene sequence: CDR1 SEHNR, CDR2 FQNEAQ (reference sequence). V was trimmed by 5 bases and J by 3 bases, leaving 17 bases between them. The full variable domain, its missing parts supplied by reference TRBV7-9 and TRBJ1-3, is DTGVSQNPRHKITKRGQNVTFRCDPISEHNRLYWYRQTLGQGPEFLTYFQNEAQLEKSRLLSDRFSAERPKGSFSTLEIQRTEQGDSAMYLCASSRAGGTGGNTIYFGEGSWLTVV.

Many counts were recorded for this clonotype. The chain couples TRBV7-2 to TRBJ2-7; D may be TRBD1 or TRBD2 (6 bases each). Germline-derived CDR1 and CDR2 are SGHTA and FQGNSA. This CDR3 has 16 residues. The germline V and J ends were trimmed by 5 bases and 5 bases, with 22 bases remaining between them. In nucleotides, the CDR3 is TGTGCCAGCAGCCTTAGGGGGGACACGCTGTATAACGAGCAGTACTTC. It codes for CASSLRGDTLYNEQYF. The variable domain in full, with the rest retrieved from reference TRBV7-2 and TRBJ2-7, is GAGVSQSPSNKVTEKGKDVELRCDPISGHTALYWYRQSLGQGLEFLIYFQGNSAPDKSGLPSDRFSAERTGGSVSTLTIQRTQQEDSAVYLCASSLRGDTLYNEQYFGPGTRLTVT.

This clonotype was picked up a small number of times. J is TRBJ2-2 and V is TRBV5-4; 7 bases fit TRBD1. In germline, CDR1 is SGHNT, CDR2 YYREEE (reference sequence). The ends lost 3 bases at V and 7 bases at J; junction bases unmatched: 6. This CDR3 contains 14 residues. In nucleotides, the CDR3 is TGTGCCAGCAGCTCACAGGGGTCAGACGGGGAGCTGTTTTTT. Translating it yields CASSSQGSDGELFF.